Listed below are T cell receptor beta chains from one sample, sequenced in a study of T cell responses to AZD1222 COVID-19 vaccine. The repertoire was sequenced with immunoSEQ multiplex PCR; TCRdb's copy has only in-frame clones and lacks some. This table holds around 100,000 clones, about 95% found once. Sequencing was performed on peripheral blood, taken on day 0 of AZD1222 vaccination. The receptors stem from an adult in good health. The CDR3 runs from the conserved cysteine through the conserved F or W. A D gene is named only where the DNA matches it firmly. The size of a clone is reported for some rows only, either as once, few or many, or as a class for expanded clones.

d_call j_call clone_size v_call cdr3_aa cdr3_nt
NA TRBJ2-7 NA TRBV27 CASSPPGHKNEQYF TGTGCCAGCAGCCCCCCCGGCCACAAAAACGAGCAGTACTTC
NA TRBJ1-4 NA TRBV4-2 CASSQRGQDEKLFF TGTGCCAGCAGCCAACGGGGTCAGGATGAAAAACTGTTTTTT
NA TRBJ2-3 NA TRBV27 CASSFRGYTDTQYF TGTGCCAGCAGTTTTCGTGGTTATACAGATACGCAGTATTTT
NA TRBJ1-1 NA TRBV7-3 CASSLTIGGTEAFF TGTGCCAGCAGCTTAACGATTGGGGGCACTGAAGCTTTCTTT
NA TRBJ1-1 NA TRBV6-4 CASSDSTPNTEAFF TGTGCCAGCAGTGACTCGACCCCGAACACTGAAGCTTTCTTT
NA TRBJ2-7 NA TRBV7-8 CASSLGSGRGREQYF TGTGCCAGCAGCTTAGGTAGCGGCCGTGGGAGGGAGCAGTACTTC
NA TRBJ2-2 NA TRBV11-3 CASSHAELAYTGELFF TGTGCCAGCAGCCACGCTGAACTAGCATACACCGGGGAGCTGTTTTTT
NA TRBJ1-5 NA TRBV27 CASRPGQYSNQPQHF TGTGCCAGCAGACCAGGGCAATATAGCAATCAGCCCCAGCATTTT
NA TRBJ2-1 NA TRBV7-6 CASSLQTRTGVGNEQFF TGTGCCAGCAGCTTGCAAACCCGTACGGGGGTGGGGAATGAGCAGTTCTTC
NA TRBJ2-3 NA TRBV18 CASSPTDGNTQYF TGTGCCAGCTCACCAACCGACGGGAATACGCAGTATTTT
TRBD1 TRBJ1-1 NA TRBV5-1 CASSPGQAAEAFF TGCGCCAGCAGCCCGGGACAGGCTGCTGAAGCTTTCTTT
NA TRBJ1-2 NA TRBV5-6 CASSLLYIGGPYGYTF TGTGCCAGCAGCTTACTCTATATTGGAGGGCCGTATGGCTACACCTTC
NA TRBJ1-2 NA TRBV29-1 CSVEEPRGYGYTF TGCAGCGTTGAAGAGCCCCGGGGCTATGGCTACACCTTC
TRBD1 TRBJ1-2 NA TRBV6-1 CASSEGTGRGYGYTF TGTGCCAGCAGTGAGGGGACAGGGAGGGGCTATGGCTACACCTTC
NA TRBJ1-5 NA TRBV6-5 CASSLRGNQPQHF TGTGCCAGCAGTTTGAGAGGCAATCAGCCCCAGCATTTT
TRBD2 TRBJ2-7 NA TRBV7-2 CASSLAMAGGYYEQYF TGTGCCAGCAGCTTAGCGATGGCGGGAGGATACTACGAGCAGTACTTC
TRBD2 TRBJ2-7 NA TRBV4-3 CASSQEARLAGGPYEQYF TGCGCCAGCAGCCAAGAAGCTCGACTAGCGGGGGGGCCCTACGAGCAGTACTTC
NA TRBJ1-5 NA TRBV6-1 CASSERVNQPQHF TGTGCCAGCAGTGAAAGGGTCAATCAGCCCCAGCATTTT
NA TRBJ2-7 NA TRBV13 CASSTDSSYEQYF TGTGCCAGCAGTACCGACAGCTCCTACGAGCAGTACTTC
NA TRBJ1-5 NA TRBV10-2 CASSGNRVRSNQPQHF TGCGCCAGCAGTGGGAACAGGGTGAGGAGCAATCAGCCCCAGCATTTT
NA TRBJ1-3 NA TRBV20-1 CSARSGSLIYF TGCAGTGCTAGATCAGGCTCCTTGATATATTTT
TRBD1 TRBJ1-2 NA TRBV24-1 CATSERDSDGYTF TGTGCCACCAGTGAGCGGGACAGTGATGGCTACACCTTC
NA TRBJ1-6 NA TRBV14 CASSPPGQLNSPLHF TGTGCCAGCAGCCCTCCGGGGCAGCTTAATTCACCCCTCCACTTT
TRBD1 TRBJ1-2 few TRBV6-1 CASSEPGTAYGYTF TGTGCCAGCAGTGAGCCCGGGACAGCCTATGGCTACACCTTC
NA TRBJ1-2 NA TRBV4-1 CASSQDSGFNYGYTF TGCGCCAGCAGCCAAGACAGCGGATTTAACTATGGCTACACCTTC
NA TRBJ1-2 NA TRBV19 CASSMTGGRGYTF TGTGCCAGTAGTATGACCGGGGGCAGGGGCTACACCTTC
NA TRBJ1-1 NA TRBV6-5 CASSFRTTNTEAFF TGTGCCAGCAGTTTCCGGACGACGAACACTGAAGCTTTCTTT
NA TRBJ2-3 once TRBV3-1/TRBV3-2 CASSQLGRVGDTQYF TGTGCCAGCAGCCAATTGGGGCGGGTTGGAGATACGCAGTATTTT
NA TRBJ2-3 NA TRBV9 CASARGTADTQYF TGTGCCAGCGCCCGGGGAACGGCAGATACGCAGTATTTT
NA TRBJ1-4 NA TRBV20-1 CSASAMTATNEKLFF TGCAGTGCTAGTGCGATGACAGCAACTAATGAAAAACTGTTTTTT
TRBD2 TRBJ2-7 NA TRBV7-8 CASSPTGLAATYEQYF TGTGCCAGCAGCCCGACGGGACTAGCGGCAACCTACGAGCAGTACTTC
TRBD1 TRBJ1-5 NA TRBV6-2/TRBV6-3 CASSYNSGRGLGNQPQHF TGTGCCAGCAGTTACAATTCGGGCAGGGGGCTGGGCAATCAGCCCCAGCATTTT
NA TRBJ1-1 once TRBV10-1 CASSESRGNTEAFF TGCGCCAGCAGTGAGTCTAGGGGGAACACTGAAGCTTTCTTT
NA TRBJ2-7 NA TRBV7-6 CASSSRLEQYF TGTGCCAGCAGCTCCCGGCTCGAGCAGTACTTC
NA TRBJ1-5 NA TRBV4-3 CASSQALDDSNQPQHF TGCGCCAGCAGCCAAGCTCTGGACGATAGCAATCAGCCCCAGCATTTT